The 17 T cell receptor beta chains below were found in one sample sequenced in a study of chemoradiotherapy in HPV16-positive cancers. Clones were sequenced by immunoSEQ multiplex PCR, and TCRdb holds only the in-frame ones, with some missing. The sample consists of about 22,000 clones, around nine tenths of them appearing once. Sequenced here: blood, sampled from a patient who underwent chemoradiotherapy. The source of these receptors is a human donor with HPV-associated anogenital cancer.

The rearrangement joins TRBV28 to TRBJ2-5; D is possibly TRBD2 (5 bases). With 5 bases removed from V and 4 bases from J, the gap between germline ends came to 14 bases. The CDR3 spans 14 residues. Germline CDR1 reads MDHEN; CDR2 reads SYDVKM. The CDR3 is CASSRGSRPETQYF. The DNA of the CDR3 is TGTGCCAGCAGTCGGGGTAGCCGTCCAGAGACCCAGTACTTC. Looking up the rest from reference TRBV28 and TRBJ2-5 gives the full variable domain: DVKVTQSSRYLVKRTGEKVFLECVQDMDHENMFWYRQDPGLGLRLIYFSYDVKMKEKGDIPEGYSVSREKKERFSLILESASTNQTSMYLCASSRGSRPETQYFGPGTRLLVL.

This clone appeared once. The V call is TRBV27, the J call TRBJ2-1, with TRBD1 matching over 9 bases. The CDR3 spans 17 residues. Germline V gives CDR1 MNHEY, CDR2 SMNVEV (reference sequence). The trim removed 3 bases at V and 2 bases at J, leaving 8 bases unmatched. Here the CDR3 reads CASSLPNRGQAYNEQFF. The CDR3 bases are TGTGCCAGCAGTTTGCCGAACAGGGGGCAGGCCTACAATGAGCAGTTCTTC.

This chain uses TRBV6-5 with TRBJ1-3, with D maybe TRBD1 (5 bases). Germline-derived CDR1 and CDR2 are MNHEY and SVGAGI. The CDR3 loop spans 13 amino acids. The V and J ends lost 0 bases and 7 bases respectively, with 7 bases between them. This CDR3 reads CASSYSGGNTIYF. CDR3 sequence (DNA): TGTGCCAGCAGTTACTCGGGGGGGAACACCATATATTTT.

This sequence joins TRBV2 and TRBJ2-1; D possibly matches TRBD1 or TRBD2 (5 bases each). V was clipped by 8 bases and J by 9 bases, with 23 bases between them. CDR1 is SNHLY, CDR2 FYNNEI, per germline. CDR3 length equals 15 residues. The DNA for the CDR3 is TGTGCCAGCCAAAGACAAGGGGCTAGCTCAAGTGAGCAGTTCTTC. Its translation is CASQRQGASSSEQFF. Variable domain in full (rest from reference TRBV2 and TRBJ2-1): EPEVTQTPSHQVTQMGQEVILRCVPISNHLYFYWYRQILGQKVEFLVSFYNNEISEKSEIFDDQFSVERPDGSNFTLKIRSTKLEDSAMYFCASQRQGASSSEQFFGPGTRLTVL.

The chain combines TRBV5-4 with TRBJ2-7, with no clear D. V was shortened by 0 bases and J by 0 bases, with 4 bases between the two germline ends. In germline, CDR1 is SGHNT, CDR2 YYREEE (reference sequence). The CDR3 loop spans 13 amino acids. The CDR3 sequence: CASSLDFSYEQYF. DNA of the CDR3: TGTGCCAGCAGCTTGGACTTCTCCTACGAGCAGTACTTC. The full variable domain, in which reference TRBV5-4 and TRBJ2-7 provide the parts outside the CDR3, is ETGVTQSPTHLIKTRGQQVTLRCSSQSGHNTVSWYQQALGQGPQFIFQYYREEENGRGNFPPRFSGLQFPNYSSELNVNALELDDSALYLCASSLDFSYEQYFGPGTRLTVT.

The chain carries TRBV29-1 and TRBJ2-7; 8 bases fit TRBD1. The germline CDR1 and CDR2 sequences are SQVTM and ANQGSEA. With 6 bases clipped from V and 3 bases from J, the junction kept 4 bases outside the gene matches. The CDR3 contains 12 residues. CDR3 sequence: CSVTGAYYEQYF. CDR3 in DNA: TGCAGCGTGACAGGGGCCTACTACGAGCAGTACTTC.

The chain couples TRBV7-9 to TRBJ2-7; D is perhaps TRBD1 (5 bases). The V gene lost 8 bases and the J gene lost 3 bases, with 17 bases spanning the gap. Germline-derived CDR1 and CDR2 are SEHNR and FQNEAQ (reference sequence). CDR3 length: 14 amino acids. For the CDR3, the DNA is TGTGCCAGCCAAACGGGCAGGGCTCGCTACGAGCAGTACTTC. Protein: CASQTGRARYEQYF.

This clone was observed a handful of times. The V and J genes are TRBV11-3 and TRBJ2-1; D remains ambiguous. CDR3 length equals 13 residues. V was pared by 5 bases and J by 9 bases, with 14 bases between. Germline values: CDR1 SGHNT, CDR2 YENEEA. DNA of the CDR3: TGTGCCAGCAGCCGTACGCCTAGAGGTGAGCAGTTCTTC. Translation: CASSRTPRGEQFF.

The chain joins TRBV7-2 to TRBJ1-5; possibly TRBD1 for D (6 bases). Trimming removed 0 bases at V and 9 bases at J, with 15 bases between. Germline assignment: CDR1 SGHTA and CDR2 FQGNSA. This CDR3 has 15 amino acids. The DNA for the CDR3 is TGTGCCAGCAGCTTAGCGGGAGGGGGTTTCGGGCCCCAGCATTTT. As protein: CASSLAGGGFGPQHF.

This chain links TRBV28 with TRBJ1-2, with a tentative D call TRBD1 (5 bases). With 5 bases removed from V and 8 bases from J, the gap between germline ends came to 15 bases. Germline V gene lookup returns CDR1 MDHEN and CDR2 SYDVKM. There are 13 residues in the CDR3. The DNA for the CDR3 is TGTGCCAGCAGTCATCCAGGGTCCTGGGGCTACACCTTC. Protein: CASSHPGSWGYTF.

The CDR3 sequence is CASSERQTGELFF. In DNA, the CDR3 is TGTGCCAGCAGTGAAAGACAAACCGGGGAGCTGTTTTTT. The chain carries TRBV2 and TRBJ2-2; D is undetermined. The germline CDR1 and CDR2 sequences are SNHLY and FYNNEI. V was shortened by 2 bases and J by 5 bases, with 6 bases between the two germline ends. The CDR3 consists of 13 residues.

The chain combines TRBV7-2 with TRBJ2-1; tentatively, D is TRBD1 or TRBD2 (6 bases each). There are 16 residues in the CDR3. CDR1 and CDR2 (germline): SGHTA, FQGNSA. The V and J ends lost 3 bases and 4 bases respectively, with 16 bases between them. The CDR3 is CASSFEGGLPYNEQFF. CDR3 coding DNA: TGTGCCAGCAGCTTTGAGGGGGGCCTACCGTACAATGAGCAGTTCTTC.

The CDR3 spells CASSPRGHEQYF. Here the CDR3 DNA reads TGTGCCAGCAGTCCGCGAGGCCACGAGCAGTACTTC. The V and J genes are TRBV28 and TRBJ2-7; no clear D gene. V was cut by 5 bases and J by 5 bases, with 10 bases left in between. CDR1 MDHEN and CDR2 SYDVKM come from the germline V gene. This CDR3 is built from 12 residues.

The chain employs TRBV28 and TRBJ1-1; the D is unclear. The germline V gene encodes CDR1 MDHEN and CDR2 SYDVKM. The CDR3 contains 14 residues. The ends were cut back, 3 bases at V and 0 bases at J, with 8 bases in the middle. In DNA form, the CDR3 reads TGTGCCAGCAGTTTGATGGCTTTGAACACTGAAGCTTTCTTT. Its translation: CASSLMALNTEAFF.

The chain couples TRBV4-3 to TRBJ1-4; D is undetermined. The CDR3 is 15 residues long. Germline V gene data show CDR1 as LGHNA and CDR2 as YSLEER. Trimming removed 2 bases at V and 5 bases at J, with 12 bases between. The CDR3 sequence is CASSQMGGVNEKLFF. CDR3 DNA sequence: TGCGCCAGCAGCCAAATGGGTGGGGTGAATGAAAAACTGTTTTTT.

The V and J genes are TRBV28 and TRBJ2-7; 12 bases agree with TRBD1. The CDR3 runs 14 residues. After removal of 6 bases from V and 7 bases from J, the junction contained 7 bases not matched to a gene. Per the germline V gene, CDR1 is MDHEN and CDR2 is SYDVKM. The CDR3 coding sequence is TGTGCCAGCAGCCTGGGACAGGGGGCGCGTGAGCAGTACTTC. This encodes CASSLGQGAREQYF.

This sequence joins TRBV9 and TRBJ2-6; TRBD1 might be the D (6 bases). This CDR3 comprises 18 residues. The V gene's germline CDR1 is SGDLS and CDR2 YYNGEE. V lost 0 bases, J lost 0 bases, and 13 bases lay in between. The CDR3 DNA is TGTGCCAGCAGCGTAGTTGGGGGCGCTAGCTCTGGGGCCAACGTCCTGACTTTC. Translation: CASSVVGGASSGANVLTF.